Included here is one TCR beta chain sequence, with context. As yet, its antigen is unknown. The source of the sample is a study of cytotoxic CD8 clonotypes in ibrutinib-treated CLL. Overall study results and limits: Progressing patients had sampling times that differed from those of sustained-remission patients. Clonality increased at ibrutinib response, then returned toward baseline at progression.

The repertoire was sequenced with immunoSEQ multiplex PCR; TCRdb's copy has only in-frame clones and lacks some. This table holds 250,000 to 350,000 clones, approximately 76% found once. The CDR3 length is 15 residues. CDR1 MNHEY and CDR2 SVGAGI come from the germline V gene. The V end was cut by 0 bases, the J end by 1 base, with 8 bases between. This material consisted of PBMCs, taken at disease progression, from a patient treated with ibrutinib. This sequence originates from a human donor with chronic lymphocytic leukemia. The rearrangement links TRBV6-5 to TRBJ2-3; D is unclear. CDR3 bases: TGTGCCAGCAGTTACTCCGACACGGGCACAGATACGCAGTATTTT. It is translated as CASSYSDTGTDTQYF.